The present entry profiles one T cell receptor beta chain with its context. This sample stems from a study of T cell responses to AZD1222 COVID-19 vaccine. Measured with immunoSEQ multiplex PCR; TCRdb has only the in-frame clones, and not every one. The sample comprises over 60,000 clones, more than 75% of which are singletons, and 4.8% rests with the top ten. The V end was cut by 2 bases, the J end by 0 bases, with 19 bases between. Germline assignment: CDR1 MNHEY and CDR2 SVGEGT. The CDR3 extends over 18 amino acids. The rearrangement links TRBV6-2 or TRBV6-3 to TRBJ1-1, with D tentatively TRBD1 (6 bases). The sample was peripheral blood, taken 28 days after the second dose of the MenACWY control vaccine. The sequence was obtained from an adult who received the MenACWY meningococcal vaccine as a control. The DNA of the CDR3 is TGTGCCAGCAGTTACCCGCTAAGGAGGGGGGACATGAACACTGAAGCTTTCTTT. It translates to CASSYPLRRGDMNTEAFF.